The 25 T cell receptor beta chains listed next were all sequenced from one sample in a study of regulatory T cells in long-lasting Graves disease. With iRepertoire HTBI primers and Arm-PCR of CDR3 regions, TCR beta libraries were built. TCRdb recomputed calls from the multiplex PCR reads with MiXCR, one row per CDR3 protein. Among 350,000 to 500,000 distinct CDR3 sequences, around 20% were seen once, and the ten largest hold about 13%. The time point was: persistent/refractory GD, antithyroid drugs over 5 years with positive TRAb. Researchers made the TCR library from RNA that was extracted from PBMCs. This sample comprised peripheral blood mononuclear cells (PBMCs), obtained when the disease was refractory, from a patient treated with antithyroid drugs. These TCRs come from a female donor with Graves disease.

This clonotype was picked up a small number of times. The J gene is TRBJ1-1, the V gene TRBV7-9; the D gene is possibly TRBD1 (5 bases). CDR1 and CDR2 (germline): SEHNR, FQNEAQ (reference sequence). Deletions cut 3 bases from V and 1 base from J, with 15 bases between. CDR3 length: 16 amino acids. CDR3 protein: CASSFPAVGTNTEAFF. The CDR3 DNA is TGTGCCAGCAGCTTTCCCGCGGTCGGGACGAACACTGAAGCTTTCTTT.

This clonotype has at least ten counts. This chain connects TRBV10-3 to TRBJ1-5, with TRBD1 as a possible D gene (6 bases). The germline gives CDR1 ENHRY, CDR2 SYGVKD. V was trimmed by 2 bases and J by 3 bases, leaving 8 bases between them. The length of the CDR3 is 14 residues. The CDR3 spells CAISETGNNQPQHF. The CDR3 DNA is TGTGCCATCAGTGAGACAGGGAACAATCAGCCCCAGCATTTT.

The chain recombines TRBV19 with TRBJ2-7; TRBD2 aligns across 11 bases. After removal of 5 bases from V and 2 bases from J, the junction contained 11 bases not matched to a gene. The CDR3 totals 17 residues. The germline V gene has CDR1 LNHDA and CDR2 SQIVND (reference sequence). The CDR3 sequence: CASSPPRGLAGPYEQYF. CDR3 sequence (DNA): TGTGCCAGTAGTCCCCCCCGCGGACTAGCGGGCCCCTACGAGCAGTACTTC.

This clonotype has a handful of counts. The CDR3 does not end in the conserved phenylalanine or tryptophan, so this is likely a read error. This chain links TRBV10-2 with TRBJ1-1; D unclear. Trimming shortened V by 4 bases and J by 2 bases, and 8 bases separated the two germline ends. The CDR3 spans 13 residues. Looked up from germline, CDR1 is WSHSY and CDR2 is SAAADI. CDR3 in DNA: TGCGCCAGCAGTGGAGACGGCAACACTGAAGCTTTCCTT. The encoded protein is CASSGDGNTEAFL.

In its sample, this clonotype was seen many times. This sequence joins TRBV7-2 and TRBJ2-7; 9 bases are a match to TRBD2. Germline V gene lookup returns CDR1 SGHTA and CDR2 FQGNSA. The CDR3 covers 18 residues. The ends lost 1 base at V and 3 bases at J; junction bases unmatched: 13. In DNA form, the CDR3 reads TGTGCCAGCAGCTTAGGAGGGGTAGTGGAACTAGCGGGCTACGAGCAGTACTTC. The encoded protein is CASSLGGVVELAGYEQYF.

This clonotype was recorded many times. The chain recombines TRBV27 with TRBJ2-7, with 8 positions matching TRBD1. The ends lost 2 bases at V and 3 bases at J; junction bases unmatched: 9. CDR1 and CDR2 (germline): MNHEY, SMNVEV (reference sequence). The length of the CDR3 is 16 residues. The CDR3 DNA sequence: TGTGCCAGCAGTTTACCCCAGGGGGCGCGTTACTACGAGCAGTACTTC. Translated, it gives CASSLPQGARYYEQYF.

In the case of this clonotype: A much larger clone is a single base away; this may be a read error. This chain connects TRBV3-1 to TRBJ2-7; tentatively, D is TRBD2 (5 bases). The ends were cut back, 8 bases at V and 0 bases at J, with 11 bases in the middle. This CDR3 is built from 13 residues. Germline V lookup: CDR1 LGHDT, CDR2 YNNKEL (reference sequence). CDR3 in DNA: TGTGCCAGCCGGGGATGGAGCTCCTACGAGCAGTACTTC. Encoded protein: CASRGWSSYEQYF.

CDR3 region: CASSLGPRGLGLEETQYF. CDR3 DNA sequence: TGTGCCAGCAGCCTAGGCCCGCGGGGACTAGGATTAGAAGAGACCCAGTACTTC. The chain links TRBV7-6 to TRBJ2-5, with 8 bases that match TRBD2. The CDR3 is 18 residues long. Per germline, CDR1 SGHVS and CDR2 FNYEAQ. V lost 5 bases and J lost 3; bases outside the gene matches: 17.

At least ten counts were recorded for this clonotype. The rearrangement uses TRBV2 and TRBJ1-6; D not certain. Trimming pared 4 bases from V and 7 bases from J, leaving 8 bases between. The CDR3 is 13 residues long. In germline, CDR1 is SNHLY, CDR2 FYNNEI. The DNA of the CDR3 is TGTGCCAGCAGTGTCCCCGGGAATTCACCCCTCCACTTT. Its protein product is CASSVPGNSPLHF.

The V call is TRBV11-2, the J call TRBJ2-1; either TRBD1 or TRBD2 may fit D (5 bases each). The V gene's germline CDR1 is SGHAT and CDR2 FQNNGV. V dropped 7 bases and J dropped 8 bases, with 18 bases sitting between them. CDR3 length: 14 amino acids. CDR3 sequence (DNA): TGTGCCAGCACCCTCCCGGGACGATCGGATGAGCAGTTCTTC. It specifies CASTLPGRSDEQFF.

This clonotype was picked up many times. V is TRBV28 and J is TRBJ2-7; D is undetermined. Germline CDR1 reads MDHEN; CDR2 reads SYDVKM. V lost 3 bases to trimming and J lost 6 bases, with 15 bases between them. The CDR3 covers 14 residues. The CDR3 DNA sequence: TGTGCCAGCAGTTTGATCTCCGAGATAGGCGAGCAGTACTTC. Residues: CASSLISEIGEQYF.

Note on this clonotype: A junction end diverges from the germline sequence, so it may reflect a read error. The chain carries TRBV2 and TRBJ2-5, with 7 bases that match TRBD2. Germline lookup yields CDR1 SNHLY and CDR2 FYNNEI. The CDR3 sequence is 14 residues long. The CDR3 sequence: CASSQLAHQETQYF. The CDR3 bases are TGCGCCAGCAGCCAACTAGCGCATCAAGAGACCCAGTACTTC.

This clonotype was found a few times. J is TRBJ2-3 and V is TRBV7-3, with 8 bases matching TRBD2. Germline loops: CDR1 SGHTA, CDR2 FQGTGA. There are 18 residues in the CDR3. Germline trimming cut 4 bases from V and 3 bases from J; bases unmatched to any gene: 15. Here the CDR3 DNA reads TGTGCCAGCAGCTCTACTACTAGCGGACTCTCAGGGACAGATACGCAGTATTTT. It translates to CASSSTTSGLSGTDTQYF.

The chain uses TRBV27 and TRBJ1-3; no clear D gene. V lost 5 bases and J lost 0, with 11 bases in between. Germline assignment: CDR1 MNHEY and CDR2 SMNVEV (reference sequence). CDR3 size: 15 residues. The CDR3 here is CASSIKGTSGNTIYF. The CDR3 bases are TGTGCCAGCAGTATTAAGGGCACCTCTGGAAACACCATATATTTT.

Ten or more counts support this clonotype. The genes are TRBV28 and TRBJ2-2, with D unclear. Germline-derived CDR1 and CDR2 are MDHEN and SYDVKM. Trimming shortened V by 7 bases and J by 2 bases, and 5 bases separated the two germline ends. The CDR3 consists of 12 residues. CDR3 sequence reads: CASTLNTGELFF. In DNA, the CDR3 is TGTGCCAGCACCCTTAACACCGGGGAGCTGTTTTTT.

The sample holds many counts of this clonotype. V is TRBV3-1 and J is TRBJ2-7, with 9 bases that match TRBD1. The CDR3 is made up of 13 amino acids. J gave up 6 bases and V 4 bases, and 4 bases lay outside the gene matches. The germline CDR1 and CDR2 sequences are LGHDT and YNNKEL (reference sequence). CDR3 nucleotides: TGTGCCAGCAGCCTCGGGACAGGGAGCGAGCAGTACTTC. This sequence encodes CASSLGTGSEQYF.

A word on this clonotype: A much bigger clone sits one base away, suggesting this may be a read error. The rearrangement links TRBV12-3 or TRBV12-4 to TRBJ2-7; possibly TRBD1 or TRBD2 for D (6 bases each). This CDR3 is 14 amino acids long. V lost 0 bases to trimming and J lost 7 bases, with 13 bases between them. The CDR3 region has the DNA TGTGCCAGCAGTTTAGCAGGGGGGTCCGGAGAGCAGTACTTC. Protein sequence: CASSLAGGSGEQYF.

The chain recombines TRBV5-1 with TRBJ1-2; a possible D gene is TRBD1 (6 bases). The CDR3 is 11 amino acids. V lost 6 bases and J lost 4, with 7 bases in between. The germline V gene encodes CDR1 SGHRS and CDR2 YFSETQ. The CDR3 DNA sequence: TGCGCCAGCACGGACAGCTATGGCTACACCTTC. Translation: CASTDSYGYTF.

The table lists this clonotype with many counts. This chain links TRBV6-1 with TRBJ1-1, with 8 bases fitting TRBD1. This CDR3 spans 14 amino acids. The germline CDR1 and CDR2 sequences are MNHNS and SASEGT. Trimming cost V 6 bases and J 5 bases; bases outside gene matches: 8. The CDR3 reads CASRPQDRETEAFF. The CDR3 DNA sequence: TGTGCCAGCAGGCCTCAGGACAGGGAGACTGAAGCTTTCTTT.

This clonotype came up many times. The CDR3 is CASRPVQETQYF. Here the CDR3 DNA reads TGTGCCAGCAGGCCTGTACAAGAGACCCAGTACTTC. V is TRBV2 and J is TRBJ2-5; D is undetermined. Germline V gene lookup returns CDR1 SNHLY and CDR2 FYNNEI. CDR3 size: 12 residues. V lost 6 bases, J lost 2 bases, and 7 bases lay in between.

This clonotype was found many times. The chain has TRBV24-1 and TRBJ2-7; D gene uncertain. CDR3 size: 12 residues. Trimming took off 2 bases at V and 4 bases at J, with 5 bases between the two ends. The germline V gene has CDR1 KGHDR and CDR2 SFDVKD. This CDR3 is CATSDSAYEQYF. The CDR3 DNA sequence: TGTGCCACCAGTGATTCGGCTTACGAGCAGTACTTC.

This clonotype has just a few counts. The J gene is TRBJ2-7, the V gene TRBV3-1, with D possibly TRBD1 on 6 matching bases. In germline, CDR1 is LGHDT, CDR2 YNNKEL (reference sequence). V was pared by 4 bases and J by 5 bases, with 15 bases between. The CDR3 runs to 14 residues. The CDR3 DNA sequence: TGTGCCAGCAGCCGGATCCAGGGGACCCACGAGCAGTACTTC. This encodes CASSRIQGTHEQYF.

This CDR3 is CASSVSGLGDGELFF. Here the CDR3 DNA reads TGCGCCAGCAGTGTATCCGGACTGGGGGACGGGGAGCTGTTTTTT. This rearrangement joins TRBV10-1 to TRBJ2-2, with D perhaps matching TRBD1 or TRBD2 (5 bases each). V shed 4 bases and J shed 7 bases, with 16 bases lying between them. Germline V gene lookup returns CDR1 WNHNN and CDR2 SYGVQD (reference sequence). The CDR3 length is 15 residues.

This clonotype was found a few times. The chain joins TRBV29-1 to TRBJ1-2; 8 bases map to TRBD1. The germline V gene encodes CDR1 SQVTM and CDR2 ANQGSEA. This CDR3 is 11 amino acids long. Losses at the gene ends were 5 bases for V and 7 bases for J; bases not matched to a gene: 3. The CDR3 bases are TGCAGCGTTCGACAGGGGTTTGGCTACACCTTC. It specifies CSVRQGFGYTF.

This clonotype was counted only a few times. The V and J genes are TRBV28 and TRBJ2-6; D ambiguous. This CDR3 spans 15 amino acids. Germline V gene lookup returns CDR1 MDHEN and CDR2 SYDVKM. Trimming removed 5 bases from V and 4 bases from J, with 12 bases in between. The CDR3 nucleotides read TGTGCCAGCAGTAACCCACCTCGCGGGGCCAACGTCCTGACTTTC. Translating it yields CASSNPPRGANVLTF.